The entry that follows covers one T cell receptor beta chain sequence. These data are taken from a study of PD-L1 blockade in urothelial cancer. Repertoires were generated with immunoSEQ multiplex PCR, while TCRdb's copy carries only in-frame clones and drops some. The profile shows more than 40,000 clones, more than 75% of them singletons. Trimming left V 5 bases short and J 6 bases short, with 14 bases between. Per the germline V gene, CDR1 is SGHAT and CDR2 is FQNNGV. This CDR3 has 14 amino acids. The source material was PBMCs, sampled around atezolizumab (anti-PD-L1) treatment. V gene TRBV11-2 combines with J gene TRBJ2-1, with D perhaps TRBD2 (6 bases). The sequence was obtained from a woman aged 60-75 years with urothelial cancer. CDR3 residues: CASSPGGTFNEQFF. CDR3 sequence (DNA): TGTGCCAGCAGCCCTGGCGGGACTTTCAATGAGCAGTTCTTC.